Listed here are 26 T cell receptor beta chains from one sample, sequenced in a study of radiotherapy plus CTLA-4 blockade in lung cancer. TCRdb's table, derived via immunoSEQ multiplex PCR, lists solely in-frame clones and lacks some. There are about 87,000 clones in the sample; around nine tenths occur only once, and 16% lies in the top ten. The material sequenced was peripheral blood, taken from a patient treated with radiotherapy plus ipilimumab. The receptor set was obtained from a human donor with non-small cell lung cancer that progressed on radiotherapy plus ipilimumab.

J is TRBJ2-3 and V is TRBV30, with D possibly matching TRBD2 (6 bases). Trimming took off 0 bases at V and 1 base at J, with 8 bases between the two ends. The CDR3 runs 14 residues. Germline V gene data show CDR1 as GTSNPN and CDR2 as SVGIG (reference sequence). DNA of the CDR3: TGTGCCTGGAGTGTGGTAGCGGGCACAGATACGCAGTATTTT. This gives the protein CAWSVVAGTDTQYF.

The chain carries TRBV21-1 and TRBJ2-6; the table names TRBD2, a call not compared with the DNA. TRBV21-1 is an annotated pseudogene. This CDR3 has 15 residues. The CDR3: CASSKDGAGANVLTF. The CDR3 bases are TGTGCCAGCAGCAAAGACGGGGCTGGGGCCAACGTCCTGACTTTC.

The chain carries TRBV4-2 and TRBJ1-1; no firm D call. The CDR3 runs 13 residues. The germline V gene encodes CDR1 LGHNA and CDR2 YNFKEQ. Between the trimmed V and J ends, which lost 0 bases and 4 bases, there was a span of 6 bases. Written as DNA, the CDR3 is TGTGCCAGCAGCCAAGACATGGGCACTGAAGCTTTCTTT. Amino acids: CASSQDMGTEAFF.

This chain connects TRBV7-9 to TRBJ1-1; the D is unclear. V was trimmed by 7 bases and J by 0 bases, leaving 9 bases between them. This CDR3 contains 13 residues. Looked up from germline, CDR1 is SEHNR and CDR2 is FQNEAQ (reference sequence). This CDR3 is CASNRGLNTEAFF. CDR3 DNA sequence: TGTGCCAGCAACCGCGGGTTGAACACTGAAGCTTTCTTT.

The J gene is TRBJ1-1, the V gene TRBV28; weak D call: TRBD1 (5 bases). Germline values: CDR1 MDHEN, CDR2 SYDVKM. V lost 6 bases, J lost 0 bases, and 17 bases lay in between. This CDR3 comprises 16 residues. The CDR3 DNA reads as TGTGCCAGCAGCGCCGTAGGTGGGACCATGAACACTGAAGCTTTCTTT. This codes for CASSAVGGTMNTEAFF. Complete variable domain (other parts from reference TRBV28 and TRBJ1-1): DVKVTQSSRYLVKRTGEKVFLECVQDMDHENMFWYRQDPGLGLRLIYFSYDVKMKEKGDIPEGYSVSREKKERFSLILESASTNQTSMYLCASSAVGGTMNTEAFFGQGTRLTVV.

The chain carries TRBV7-9 and TRBJ2-7, with D uncertain. The CDR3 extends over 10 amino acids. Germline V gene data show CDR1 as SEHNR and CDR2 as FQNEAQ (reference sequence). Trimming shortened V by 8 bases and J by 6 bases, and 8 bases separated the two germline ends. The CDR3 bases are TGTGCCAGCGATCGTCGCGAGCAGTACTTC. Translation gives CASDRREQYF.

The chain uses TRBV5-4 and TRBJ2-1; D is unresolved. Germline V gene sequence: CDR1 SGHNT, CDR2 YYREEE (reference sequence). V was pared by 2 bases and J by 9 bases, with 15 bases between. The CDR3 extends over 14 amino acids. CDR3 DNA: TGTGCCAGCAGCTTCCCCCATTTAGTGAGTGAGCAGTTCTTC. Its protein is CASSFPHLVSEQFF.

The J gene is TRBJ1-1, the V gene TRBV27; 8 nucleotides line up with TRBD1. Per germline, CDR1 MNHEY and CDR2 SMNVEV (reference sequence). CDR3 length equals 14 residues. V was pared by 5 bases and J by 6 bases, with 8 bases of the junction left unmatched. The CDR3 loop reads CASSRKDRAAEAFF. The DNA of the CDR3 is TGTGCCAGCAGTCGTAAGGACAGGGCGGCTGAAGCTTTCTTT.

V and J are TRBV19 and TRBJ1-5, with TRBD1 identical over 9 bases. V lost 5 bases to trimming and J lost 2 bases; unmatched junction nucleotides: 4. The CDR3 sequence is 15 residues long. Germline V CDR1 and CDR2: LNHDA, SQIVND (reference sequence). CDR3 nucleotide sequence: TGTGCCAGTAGTTCGGACAGGGGAGGCAATCAGCCCCAGCATTTT. Protein sequence: CASSSDRGGNQPQHF.

This chain connects TRBV4-2 to TRBJ1-4, with 11 bases fitting TRBD1. CDR3 size: 20 residues. V lost 1 base and J lost 2; bases outside the gene matches: 12. Per the germline V gene, CDR1 is LGHNA and CDR2 is YNFKEQ. This CDR3 is CASSQAAWTGGVSTNEKLFF. The CDR3 DNA follows: TGTGCCAGCAGCCAAGCTGCATGGACAGGGGGCGTTTCGACTAATGAAAAACTGTTTTTT.

V is TRBV20-1 and J is TRBJ1-2, with no clear D. This CDR3 region has 11 residues. Germline CDR1 and CDR2: DFQATT and SNEGSKA (reference sequence). Trimming removed 6 bases from V and 10 bases from J, with 15 bases in between. CDR3 in amino acids: CSAPGEEIYTF. The DNA of the CDR3 is TGCAGTGCCCCTGGCGAGGAGATCTACACCTTC.

The chain uses TRBV7-6 and TRBJ2-5; possibly TRBD2 for D (5 bases). Trimming took off 3 bases at V and 0 bases at J, with 11 bases between the two ends. This CDR3 spans 15 amino acids. Germline V CDR1 and CDR2: SGHVS, FNYEAQ. CDR3 region: CASSFGRGNQETQYF. Written as DNA, the CDR3 is TGTGCCAGCAGCTTTGGCCGGGGAAACCAAGAGACCCAGTACTTC. Drawing the rest from reference TRBV7-6 and TRBJ2-5, the complete variable domain is GAGVSQSPRYKVTKRGQDVALRCDPISGHVSLYWYRQALGQGPEFLTYFNYEAQQDKSGLPNDRFSAERPEGSISTLTIQRTEQRDSAMYRCASSFGRGNQETQYFGPGTRLLVL.

With respect to this clone: Germline and junction disagree at one end, which may indicate a read error. The V gene is TRBV7-7, the J gene TRBJ2-5, with 9 bases aligning to TRBD1. The length of the CDR3 is 14 residues. Germline V gene sequence: CDR1 SSHAT, CDR2 FNYEAQ (reference sequence). The CDR3 region is CASSRTGVVETQYF. CDR3 bases: TGTGCTAGCAGCCGGACAGGGGTTGTAGAGACCCAGTACTTC. Full variable domain (missing parts from reference TRBV7-7 and TRBJ2-5): GAGVSQSPRYKVTKRGQDVTLRCDPISSHATLYWYQQALGQGPEFLTYFNYEAQPDKSGLPSDRFSAERPEGSISTLTIQRTEQRDSAMYRCASSRTGVVETQYFGPGTRLLVL.

The chain recombines TRBV5-4 with TRBJ2-3; 8 nucleotides align to TRBD2. Trimming cost V 4 bases and J 1 base; bases outside gene matches: 8. This CDR3 has 16 amino acids. Germline CDR1 and CDR2: SGHNT and YYREEE (reference sequence). The DNA for the CDR3 is TGTGCCAGCAGCCCCGGACTAGCTTCGGGCACAGATACGCAGTATTTT. Translation: CASSPGLASGTDTQYF. The variable domain in full, with the rest retrieved from reference TRBV5-4 and TRBJ2-3, is ETGVTQSPTHLIKTRGQQVTLRCSSQSGHNTVSWYQQALGQGPQFIFQYYREEENGRGNFPPRFSGLQFPNYSSELNVNALELDDSALYLCASSPGLASGTDTQYFGPGTRLTVL.

CDR3 nucleotides: TGCGCCAGTCCCCTTGGGGGAAGCGGCTACACCTTC. It encodes CASPLGGSGYTF. This chain uses TRBV23-1 with TRBJ1-2, with TRBD1 as a possible D gene (5 bases). TRBV23-1 is given ORF status, its function remaining uncertain. The CDR3 covers 12 residues. Between the trimmed V and J ends, which lost 9 bases and 8 bases, there was a span of 16 bases.

The genes are TRBV7-2 and TRBJ1-1, with unresolved D. The ends were cut back, 6 bases at V and 5 bases at J, with 19 bases in the middle. The CDR3 runs 15 residues. Germline V gives CDR1 SGHTA, CDR2 FQGNSA. The CDR3 sequence: CASSPQSMGSTEAFF. CDR3 nucleotides: TGTGCCAGCAGTCCCCAGTCAATGGGGTCTACTGAAGCTTTCTTT.

The CDR3 loop is CASSPYFNEQFF. Written as DNA, the CDR3 is TGTGCCAGCTCCCCCTATTTCAATGAGCAGTTCTTC. The chain uses TRBV28 and TRBJ2-1, with unresolved D. This CDR3 has 12 residues. Per the germline V gene, CDR1 is MDHEN and CDR2 is SYDVKM. V lost 8 bases, J lost 6 bases, and 11 bases lay in between. Drawing the rest from reference TRBV28 and TRBJ2-1, the complete variable domain is DVKVTQSSRYLVKRTGEKVFLECVQDMDHENMFWYRQDPGLGLRLIYFSYDVKMKEKGDIPEGYSVSREKKERFSLILESASTNQTSMYLCASSPYFNEQFFGPGTRLTVL.

The sample holds a few counts of this clone. In nucleotides, the CDR3 is TGTGCCAGCAGCCAGGGACAGGGGGCCGTAGGTAATGAAAAACTGTTTTTT. Amino acids: CASSQGQGAVGNEKLFF. The chain recombines TRBV5-4 with TRBJ1-4; 12 bases are shared with TRBD1. Germline V gene sequence: CDR1 SGHNT, CDR2 YYREEE (reference sequence). This CDR3 is built from 17 residues. The junction had 8 bases not matched to a gene; V was cut back by 4 bases and J by 4 bases.

The chain has TRBV2 and TRBJ1-3; perhaps TRBD1 as D (5 bases). The CDR3 totals 17 residues. Trimming took off 4 bases at V and 4 bases at J, with 20 bases between the two ends. Germline V gene data show CDR1 as SNHLY and CDR2 as FYNNEI. The CDR3 protein is CASSVGQGGPLGNTIYF. For the CDR3, the DNA is TGTGCCAGCAGTGTCGGTCAGGGAGGCCCCTTAGGAAACACCATATATTTT.

The V and J genes are TRBV9 and TRBJ2-7; TRBD2 agrees at 7 bases. The V gene end was trimmed by 0 bases and the J gene end by 4 bases; junction bases not matched to a gene: 7. The CDR3 extends over 15 amino acids. CDR1 is SGDLS and CDR2 is YYNGEE in the germline V gene. This chain's CDR3 is CASSVGVSGWYEQYF. Written as DNA, the CDR3 is TGTGCCAGCAGCGTAGGGGTTAGCGGGTGGTACGAGCAGTACTTC. Full variable domain (rest looked up from reference TRBV9 and TRBJ2-7): DSGVTQTPKHLITATGQRVTLRCSPRSGDLSVYWYQQSLDQGLQFLIQYYNGEERAKGNILERFSAQQFPDLHSELNLSSLELGDSALYFCASSVGVSGWYEQYFGPGTRLTVT.

A remark on this clone: Its ends do not fully match the called genes, so a read error is possible. The rearrangement joins TRBV6-1 to TRBJ2-6; D is uncertain. CDR3 length equals 15 residues. Germline lookup yields CDR1 MNHNS and CDR2 SASEGT. The CDR3 region is CASSVDGSGANVLTF. The CDR3 nucleotides are TGTGCCAGTAGTGTCGACGGCTCTGGGGCCAACGTCCTGACTTTC.

The V call is TRBV30, the J call TRBJ2-3; TRBD2 might be the D (5 bases). The germline V gene has CDR1 GTSNPN and CDR2 SVGIG (reference sequence). CDR3 length: 12 residues. V lost 1 base to trimming and J lost 4 bases, with 6 bases between them. The CDR3 here is CAWSEAADTQYF. CDR3 sequence (DNA): TGTGCCTGGAGTGAAGCGGCAGATACGCAGTATTTT.

This clone was counted a single time. This chain uses TRBV18 with TRBJ2-3, with 8 bases that match TRBD1. The CDR3 spans 16 residues. The junction had 5 bases not matched to a gene; V was cut back by 3 bases and J by 0 bases. Germline V gives CDR1 KGHSH, CDR2 LQKENI. The CDR3 nucleotides read TGTGCCAGCTCACCGTACAGGGGGACGAGCACAGATACGCAGTATTTT. This gives the protein CASSPYRGTSTDTQYF.

The chain has TRBV7-9 and TRBJ2-3; D remains ambiguous. This CDR3 spans 14 amino acids. The germline V gene encodes CDR1 SEHNR and CDR2 FQNEAQ (reference sequence). Trimming pared 1 base from V and 2 bases from J, leaving 7 bases between. Here the CDR3 DNA reads TGTGCCAGCAGCTTAGGAGGTGACACAGATACGCAGTATTTT. This codes for CASSLGGDTDTQYF.

The CDR3 bases are TGTGCCAGCAGCTTGGATGCGGGTAGCACAGATACGCAGTATTTT. This encodes CASSLDAGSTDTQYF. This chain joins TRBV5-6 and TRBJ2-3; weak D call: TRBD2 (5 bases). V was clipped by 0 bases and J by 0 bases, with 8 bases between them. Germline V gives CDR1 SGHDT, CDR2 YYEEEE. CDR3 length: 15 amino acids. The full variable domain, with the rest looked up from reference TRBV5-6 and TRBJ2-3, is DAGVTQSPTHLIKTRGQQVTLRCSPKSGHDTVSWYQQALGQGPQFIFQYYEEEERQRGNFPDRFSGHQFPNYSSELNVNALLLGDSALYLCASSLDAGSTDTQYFGPGTRLTVL.

The rearrangement joins TRBV27 to TRBJ2-5; 12 nucleotides line up with TRBD2. The germline gives CDR1 MNHEY, CDR2 SMNVEV (reference sequence). J gave up 4 bases and V 7 bases, and 1 base lay outside the gene matches. The CDR3 covers 13 residues. Here the CDR3 DNA reads TGTGCCAGCAAACTAGCGGGAGGAGAGACCCAGTACTTC. Translation: CASKLAGGETQYF.